This T cell receptor beta chain was sequenced in a study of cytomegalovirus exposure and HLA in healthy donors listed by TCRdb under 2017. General notes on the study: An earlier analysis of about 560 of the donors reported roughly 300 Gb of sequence data and around 110 million unique TCR beta sequences obtained from about 179 million T cells. Typing coverage differed by locus: A, B, C, DRB1 and DQB1 were typed in roughly 620-630 donors, DQA1 in about 500, DPA1 in nearly 610, and DPB1 in 450 to 490. Donor age, sex, ethnicity and CMV serostatus were compiled together with the repertoire data. An earlier analysis of around 640 of the donors used high-throughput TCR beta sequencing to judge whether each TCR beta V gene segment behaved as functional or pseudogenic. Every repertoire in the discovery cohort had been generated on one and the same sequencing platform. Four to six DR-DQ haplotypes were handled as single units for association and clustering, since linkage in the cohort was strong. Rather than drawing on any new phenotypic data, the later analysis identified candidate immune exposures from TCR beta sequences and the way those sequences occurred across donors. Among 350 to 400 genotyped donors of the cohort, an average of approximately 250,000 unique TCR beta nucleotide sequences were sequenced per donor, around a sixth of them non-productive. Genome-wide SNP genotypes for about 65% of the roughly 670 donors were used in a later genetic analysis, which treated that subset as a discovery cohort. The aim of the study was to test whether cataloging public T cell receptors could identify signatures of past pathogen exposure. Approximately 310 gigabases of sequencing data and approximately 80 million unique TCR sequences were included in an early release covering about 700 HLA-typed donors. Class I and class II HLA loci were covered by the typing at four-digit resolution. The study used immunosequencing to profile the T cell repertoires of 670 or so subjects and linked those repertoires to cytomegalovirus serostatus. In addition to the first cohort of around 670 subjects, a separate validation cohort of 120 different subjects was used. A later analysis re-examined previously published TCR beta repertoires from more than 550 donors and added high-resolution HLA genotyping to investigate patterns of TCR occurrence. Among the roughly 390 genotyped donors, about 85% belonged to the genetic ancestry cluster associated with self-reported Caucasian donors. To predict cytomegalovirus infection status, the study brought together high-throughput TCR immunosequencing, statistical association of individual TCRs with disease status, and machine learning.

Of note for this clone: Its target antigen remains unknown. No much larger clone is present one base from it, and per-base qualities are unavailable.

The full study reports these points: The study listed 150 to 200 TCR beta chains as associated with cytomegalovirus. Cytomegalovirus status was reported to be diagnosed by the classifier with high specificity and sensitivity in both the original and validation cohorts. In an earlier analysis of some 500 of the donors, most TCR beta V segments appeared in productive rearrangements about 87% or about 30% of the time, broadly matching IMGT annotations. Some IMGT-functional V segments, including TRBV6-2 and TRBV6-3, could not be distinguished by the 87-base-pair reads and were therefore excluded. A later analysis found that most CMV-associated TCR beta chains appeared HLA-restricted, with HLA associations seemingly driven largely by CMV exposure. Most TCR sequences were seen in very few donors, while some public TCRs were found in many individuals. According to a later analysis, parvovirus B19, influenza, CMV and Epstein-Barr virus appeared linked to several top co-occurrence clusters. A later genetic analysis associated a missense DCLRE1C variant with V-gene and J-gene trimming of TCR beta chains, and an independent cohort replicated the association. Only TCR beta chains were sequenced in this cohort, and the absence of alpha or paired-chain data limited detectable features. Correlated functional status among segregating V segments might be attributable to linkage disequilibrium, but an unknown experimental factor could not be ruled out. Strong co-occurrence of HLA alleles, especially DR and DQ, made assigning TCR associations to individual alleles difficult. A later genetic analysis reported fewer N-insertions in productive TCRs among donors in an Asian-associated ancestry cluster than the roughly 620-donor mean. A cluster of highly shared sequence variants was judged likely to be a technical artifact of the sequencing pipeline. Because counts were too low, seventeen rarely observed V segments, including chromosome 9 orphons, were excluded from the earlier analysis of around 590 of the donors. Roughly uniform sequencing depth across donors was assumed in presence/absence analyses, although this assumption may not hold. Because HLA typing was missing for some donors at each locus, association tests included only the typed subset. The authors suggested that the approach could potentially be extended to other disease states and immunological phenotypes. In a later analysis, TCR association rates were found to vary across HLA loci, with the most associated TCRs seen for DRB1 alleles and the fewest for HLA-C alleles. In vitro tests confirmed that three of the cytomegalovirus-associated TCR beta chains recognize cytomegalovirus antigens. For the cohort, immune exposure information was limited to CMV serostatus. In a later analysis, HLA-associated TCR beta chains showed more clonal expansion and lower generation probabilities than non-associated chains that were equally common. Specific HLA alleles were associated with roughly 17,000 TCR beta sequences at a false discovery rate of 0.05 in a later analysis. A further reported finding was that TCR beta sequences accurately predicted the HLA-A and HLA-B alleles for most subjects in the first cohort.

The cohort consisted of approximately 690 healthy bone marrow donors. At the time of sampling, every cohort member was nominally healthy, though immune exposures that went unrecorded were likely present. Of the approximately 610 cohort members, 250 to 300 had positive CMV serostatus and approximately 400 had negative CMV serostatus, and CMV serostatus was not recorded for the donor. A peripheral blood sample was provided by each donor, and peripheral blood mononuclear cells were used for TCR beta sequencing. The Qiagen DNeasy Blood Extraction Kit was used to extract genomic DNA from the blood cell samples. Taken from cysteine to phenylalanine, the CDR3 has 15 residues. Only the CDR3 portion is preserved as DNA: 45 bases, with reading frame beginning at the first base. Clipping removes 4 bases from V and 0 bases from J, with 1 as the unmatched junction base count. Based on the germline V gene, the CDR1 and CDR2 sequences are MNHNS and SASEGT.

Library construction relied on the immunoSEQ multiplex PCR assay. The multiplex PCR relied on a mix of 60 forward primers for TCR Vbeta segments and 13 reverse primers for TCR Jbeta segments. A multiplex PCR assay on genomic DNA amplified the CDR3 region of rearranged TCR beta genes. The Illumina HiSeq System was used to sequence the amplified TCR beta libraries as 87-base-pair reads. Processing in the source paper ran as follows. Across the roughly 700 repertoires, a later analysis counted approximately 75 million unique TCR beta chains, 9.5 million to 13 million of which were shared by at least two donors. Raw reads were error-corrected and collapsed into unique sequences by a nearest-neighbor algorithm in which closely related sequences were merged to remove PCR and sequencing errors. V, D and J gene segments were assigned by aligning CDR3 sequences to IMGT reference sequences. For a sequence to be retained, a match of at least six nucleotides to both a V gene segment and a J gene segment was required. Rearrangements were classified as productive when the CDR3 lacked stop codons and remained in frame with V and J, and all other rearrangements were classified as non-productive. Following IMGT convention, CDR3 was defined as the stretch from the second conserved V-encoded cysteine up to the conserved J-encoded phenylalanine. The earlier analysis of more than 450 of the donors excluded sequences that lacked an unambiguous match to a single V gene segment. In an earlier analysis of some 590 of the donors, a V segment was called functional when productive rearrangements were above 56.7%, and segregating when the standard deviation between donors exceeded 5%. A statistical classification framework was built for diagnosing cytomegalovirus status from the catalog of TCR beta chain sequences. In a later analysis, V and J genes were assigned by comparing TCR nucleotide sequences against IMGT/GENE-DB human TR gene sequences. Using the TCRdist pipeline, a later analysis assigned CDR3 sequences along with most-parsimonious VDJ recombination scenarios. A later analysis defined each TCR beta chain by its CDR3 amino acid sequence plus V-gene family, and excluded reads lacking a unique V-gene family. As a way to deal with suspected cross-contamination and a sequencing artifact, a later analysis dropped 592 nucleotide sequences that were highly shared and had low generation probability. In a later analysis, a clonal expansion index was calculated for each public chain from normalized within-repertoire ranks of inferred template counts. In a later analysis, generation probabilities were computed with a VDJ recombination model fitted to out-of-frame rearrangements, and the resulting probabilities were checked against IGoR. In a later analysis, TCR-TCR, TCR-HLA and TCR-CMV co-occurrence was scored with hypergeometric tests, and a repertoire-size bias correction was applied to TCR pairs. In a later analysis, false discovery rates were estimated by permuting HLA or CMV assignments 20 times. In a later analysis, co-occurring TCRs were grouped using DBSCAN, and TCRdist sequence similarity was added for clustering within HLA-allele-positive subsets. Repertoires with fewer than 30,000 or more than 120,000 public chains were left out of co-occurrence clustering, as were four to six repertoires with anomalous nucleotide sharing. Held by TCRdb, this immuneACCESS table contains in-frame sequences only and omits some clones. Under half of the omission traces to an unresolved V gene where checked; the cause of the rest is unknown. From that table come the V and J calls and clone size; the DNA was used to work out D and trimming. Within this sample are over 150,000 clones, with 80% of them counted one time only. The ten biggest clones cover 1.9% of the sample.

The clonotype originates from a human donor in good health. Sequenced sample: PBMCs. The V gene is TRBV6-1 and the J gene is TRBJ1-5; 9 central bases correspond to TRBD1. The nucleotides are TGTGCCAGCAGTGGACAGGGGGGTAGCAATCAGCCCCAGCATTTT. This is translated as CASSGQGGSNQPQHF.